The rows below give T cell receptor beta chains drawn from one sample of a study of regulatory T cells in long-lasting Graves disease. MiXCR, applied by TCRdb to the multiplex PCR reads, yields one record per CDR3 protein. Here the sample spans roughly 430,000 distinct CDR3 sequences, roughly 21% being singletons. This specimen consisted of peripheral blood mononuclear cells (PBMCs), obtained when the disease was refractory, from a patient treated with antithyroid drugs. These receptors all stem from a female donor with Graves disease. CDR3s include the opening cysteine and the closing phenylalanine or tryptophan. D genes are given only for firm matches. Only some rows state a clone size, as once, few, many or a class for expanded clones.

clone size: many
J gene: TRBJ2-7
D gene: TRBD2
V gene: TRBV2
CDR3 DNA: TGTGCCAGCAGTGAGGGGACTAGCGGAACCTACGAGCAGTACTTC
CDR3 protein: CASSEGTSGTYEQYF

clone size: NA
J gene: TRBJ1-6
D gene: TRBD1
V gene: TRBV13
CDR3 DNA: TGTGCCAGCAGCGGATCCGGGACAGACTCTAATTCACCCCTCCACTTT
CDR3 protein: CASSGSGTDSNSPLHF

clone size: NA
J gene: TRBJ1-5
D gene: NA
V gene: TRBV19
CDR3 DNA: TGTGCCAGTACAATAGTTCCCTTCAATCAGCCCCAGCATTTT
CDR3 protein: CASTIVPFNQPQHF

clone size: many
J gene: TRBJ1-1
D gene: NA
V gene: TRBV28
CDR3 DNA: TGTGCCAGCAGCCAGGGACATTACACTGAAGCTTTCTTT
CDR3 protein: CASSQGHYTEAFF

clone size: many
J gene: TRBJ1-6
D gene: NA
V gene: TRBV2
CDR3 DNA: TGTGCCAGCAGCCGGGCGACAGCTCAAAATTCACCCCTCCACTTT
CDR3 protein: CASSRATAQNSPLHF

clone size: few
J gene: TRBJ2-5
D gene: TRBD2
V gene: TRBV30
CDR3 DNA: TGTGCCTGGAGCGCCCGGCTAGCGGGATTGGAAGAGACCCAGTACTTC
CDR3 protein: CAWSARLAGLEETQYF

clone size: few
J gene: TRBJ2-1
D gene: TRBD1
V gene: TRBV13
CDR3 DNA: TGTGCCAGCAGCTTACGACAGGGGCGGGATAGGATAGTTTGGTTCTTC
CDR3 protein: CASSLRQGRDRIVWFF

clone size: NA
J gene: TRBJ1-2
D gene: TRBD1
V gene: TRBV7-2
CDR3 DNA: TGTGCCAGCAGCTTGGACAGGGACCACTATGGCTACACCTTC
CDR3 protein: CASSLDRDHYGYTF

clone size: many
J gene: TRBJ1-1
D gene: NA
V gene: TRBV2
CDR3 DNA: TGTGCCAGCACCGAACTCGTTTCGGGAACTGAAGCTTTCTTT
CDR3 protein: CASTELVSGTEAFF

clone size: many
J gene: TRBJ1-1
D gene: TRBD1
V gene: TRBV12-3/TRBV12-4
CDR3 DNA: TGTGCCAGCAGTTTAACGGACAGGGCCACTGAAGCTTTCTTT
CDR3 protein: CASSLTDRATEAFF

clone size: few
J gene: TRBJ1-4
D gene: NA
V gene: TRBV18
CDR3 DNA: TGTGCCAGCTCACCTAATACCTTAGGAATGGACGAAAAACTGTTTTTT
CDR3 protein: CASSPNTLGMDEKLFF

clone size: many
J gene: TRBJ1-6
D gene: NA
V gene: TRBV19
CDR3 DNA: TGTGCCAGTAGCGGAAACGGGCAAAGAAATAATTCACCCCTCCACTTT
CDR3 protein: CASSGNGQRNNSPLHF

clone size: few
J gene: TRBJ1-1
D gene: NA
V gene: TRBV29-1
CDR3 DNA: TGCAGCGCGGAGGGTGGCAGGGGCGGGATGAACACTGAAGCTTTCTTT
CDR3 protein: CSAEGGRGGMNTEAFF

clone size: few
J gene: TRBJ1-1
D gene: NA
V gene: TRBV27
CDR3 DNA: TGTGCCAGCAGCAAAACGACAGGGAACACTGAAGCTTTCTTT
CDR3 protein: CASSKTTGNTEAFF

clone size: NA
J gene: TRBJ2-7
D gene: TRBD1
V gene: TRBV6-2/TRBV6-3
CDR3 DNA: TGTGCCAGCAGTCTAACCTGGGGGACAGGGAGCTACGAGCAGTACTTC
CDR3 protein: CASSLTWGTGSYEQYF

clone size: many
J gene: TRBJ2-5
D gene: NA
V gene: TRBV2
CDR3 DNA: TGTGCCAGCAGTGGGGGCGTTTTTCAAGAGACCCAGTACTTC
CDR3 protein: CASSGGVFQETQYF

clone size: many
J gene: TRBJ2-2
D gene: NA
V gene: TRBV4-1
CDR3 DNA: TGCGCCAGCAGTTTCTCGGGCTCCCTAGGGAACACCGGGGAGCTGTTTTTT
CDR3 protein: CASSFSGSLGNTGELFF

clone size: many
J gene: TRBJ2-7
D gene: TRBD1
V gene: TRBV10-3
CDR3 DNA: TGTGCCATCAGTGAAGCCGGACAGGGGCCCGACGAGCAGTACTTC
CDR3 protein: CAISEAGQGPDEQYF

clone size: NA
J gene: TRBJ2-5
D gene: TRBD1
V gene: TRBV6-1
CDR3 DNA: TGTGCCAGCTTAACAGGGGGGAAGACCCAGTACTTC
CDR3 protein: CASLTGGKTQYF

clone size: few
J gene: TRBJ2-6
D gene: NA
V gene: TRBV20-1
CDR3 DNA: TGCAGTGCTAGAGAGGACAGCTCTGGGGCCAACGTCCTGACTTTC
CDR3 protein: CSAREDSSGANVLTF

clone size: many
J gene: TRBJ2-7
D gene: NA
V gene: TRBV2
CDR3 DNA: TGTGCCAGCAGTGATGCAGGGATAGGGTACGAGCAGTACTTC
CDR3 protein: CASSDAGIGYEQYF

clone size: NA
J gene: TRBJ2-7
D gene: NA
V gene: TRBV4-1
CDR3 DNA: TGCGCCAGCAGCCAAGTCGGACAGCCCGGGGAGCAGTACTTC
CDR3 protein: CASSQVGQPGEQYF

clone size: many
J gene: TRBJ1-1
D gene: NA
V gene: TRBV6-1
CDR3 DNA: TGTGCCAGCTCACCCCGGGCAGGGAAGAATGAGAACACTGAAGCTTTCTTT
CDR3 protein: CASSPRAGKNENTEAFF